The T cell receptor (beta chain) described here comes from a study of radiotherapy plus CTLA-4 blockade in lung cancer. The CDR3 loop spans 16 amino acids. V was pared by 2 bases and J by 3 bases, with 10 bases of the junction left unmatched. Germline-derived CDR1 and CDR2 are SGDLS and YYNGEE. Sequencing used immunoSEQ multiplex PCR; TCRdb keeps in-frame clones, though not all of them. The sample carries around 45,000 clones, 65% to 75% recorded once. It was focal radiation plus CTLA-4 blockade with ipilimumab that patients with chemo-refractory metastatic non-small-cell lung cancer received. The chain uses TRBV9 and TRBJ2-5; 7 bases align to TRBD2. Specimen: peripheral blood, collected from a patient treated with radiotherapy plus ipilimumab. This receptor was identified in a human donor with non-small cell lung cancer who had a partial response to radiotherapy plus ipilimumab. In DNA form, the CDR3 reads TGTGCCAGCAGCGTGGGACGGGACTACCTTAAAGAGACCCAGTACTTC. Encoded protein: CASSVGRDYLKETQYF.